This entry lists 13 T cell receptor beta chains sequenced from one sample in a study of beta chain features in type 1 diabetes (dated by TCRdb to the late 2010s). The receptor library was made with the immunoSEQ multiplex PCR assay. The entire amount of isolated RNA was reverse transcribed using the High Capacity cDNA Reverse Transcription Kit, so the sequenced TCRB transcripts were expressed ones. TCRdb's version of the immuneACCESS table is confined to in-frame rearrangements and falls short of the full clone set. An unresolved V gene accounts for under half of the shortfall where checked; the remainder is of unknown origin. In all, the sample holds around 450,000 clones, and over 10% of those were seen once. 0.045% to 0.06% of the sample is taken by the ten largest. The sample was naive CD4+ T cells from blood. What this sample's cell subset or site label stands for: true naive CD4+ T cells. The source is a woman between 18 and 29 years old in good health.

In this sample, this clone turned up a few times. This chain joins TRBV4-1 and TRBJ2-3, with TRBD1 as a possible D gene (6 bases). Germline V gene data show CDR1 as MGHRA and CDR2 as YSYEKL. Trimming took off 3 bases at V and 1 base at J, with 8 bases between the two ends. This CDR3 comprises 14 residues. The CDR3 DNA reads as TGCGCCAGCAGCCAGCGGACAGGCACAGATACGCAGTATTTT. This codes for CASSQRTGTDTQYF.

This clone was detected once. The CDR3 DNA reads as TGTGCCAGCAGCTTAGTCTACATGAACACTGAAGCTTTCTTT. Protein sequence: CASSLVYMNTEAFF. This rearrangement joins TRBV7-2 to TRBJ1-1; D remains unclear. Between the trimmed V and J ends, which lost 1 base and 0 bases, there was a span of 6 bases. The CDR3 contains 14 residues. From germline, CDR1 is SGHTA and CDR2 FQGNSA.

The chain links TRBV11-2 to TRBJ2-1; D is possibly TRBD1 (5 bases). From germline, CDR1 is SGHAT and CDR2 FQNNGV. Trimming shortened V by 3 bases and J by 4 bases, and 10 bases separated the two germline ends. The CDR3 consists of 14 residues. The CDR3 loop is CASSFTQGYNEQFF. The DNA for the CDR3 is TGTGCCAGCAGCTTTACCCAGGGATACAATGAGCAGTTCTTC. The whole variable domain, filled in from reference TRBV11-2 and TRBJ2-1, reads EAGVAQSPRYKIIEKRQSVAFWCNPISGHATLYWYQQILGQGPKLLIQFQNNGVVDDSQLPKDRFSAERLKGVDSTLKIQPAKLEDSAVYLCASSFTQGYNEQFFGPGTRLTVL.

As to this clone: The sample contains more than one DNA sequence encoding this CDR3. This chain joins TRBV29-1 and TRBJ1-3, with 7 bases aligning to TRBD1. The length of the CDR3 is 13 residues. Germline-derived CDR1 and CDR2 are SQVTM and ANQGSEA. With V trimmed by 4 bases and J by 4 bases, 4 bases remained unmatched. CDR3 DNA sequence: TGCAGCGTTGCAGACAGGGCGGGAAACACCATATATTTT. Protein: CSVADRAGNTIYF.

The chain uses TRBV30 and TRBJ2-1; tentatively, D is TRBD2 (6 bases). V shed 0 bases and J shed 5 bases, with 8 bases lying between them. CDR3 size: 13 residues. Germline V gene data show CDR1 as GTSNPN and CDR2 as SVGIG (reference sequence). The CDR3 DNA sequence: TGTGCCTGGAGTGTAGGAGGGGACAATGAGCAGTTCTTC. This gives the protein CAWSVGGDNEQFF.

The chain uses TRBV29-1 and TRBJ1-2; D is uncertain. CDR3 length equals 12 residues. V gave up 7 bases and J gave up 6 bases, with 15 bases separating them. Germline CDR1 reads SQVTM; CDR2 reads ANQGSEA. This CDR3 reads CSAERGGDGYTF. CDR3 bases: TGCAGCGCCGAGAGAGGTGGGGATGGCTACACCTTC.

This chain joins TRBV14 and TRBJ1-3; tentatively, D is TRBD1 (5 bases). The CDR3 covers 14 residues. V was clipped by 0 bases and J by 4 bases, with 7 bases between them. Germline assignment: CDR1 SGHDN and CDR2 FVKESK. In nucleotides, the CDR3 is TGTGCCAGCAGCCAAGATCCAGGGGGAAACACCATATATTTT. It specifies CASSQDPGGNTIYF.

As for this clone: A much more abundant neighbour one base away suggests this may be a read error. This CDR3 is also generated by other DNA sequences in the sample. The chain uses TRBV6-1 and TRBJ2-3; the D is unclear. CDR3 size: 11 residues. Germline CDR1 and CDR2: MNHNS and SASEGT. V shed 5 bases and J shed 2 bases, with 2 bases lying between them. CDR3 loop: CASSHTDTQYF. CDR3 DNA: TGTGCCAGCAGTCACACAGATACGCAGTATTTT.

This clone was recorded a few times. Other DNA variants within this sample encode the same CDR3. The gene calls are TRBV7-9 and TRBJ1-5; no clear D gene. The CDR3 sequence is 12 residues long. The germline CDR1 and CDR2 sequences are SEHNR and FQNEAQ (reference sequence). The germline V and J ends were trimmed by 2 bases and 7 bases, with 6 bases remaining between them. CDR3 in amino acids: CASSLPGQPQHF. CDR3 coding DNA: TGTGCCAGCAGCTTACCAGGACAGCCCCAGCATTTT.

This clone was found a few times. J is TRBJ1-6 and V is TRBV2, with no clear D. V was cut by 2 bases and J by 10 bases, with 12 bases left in between. CDR3 length equals 14 residues. Germline CDR1 is SNHLY and CDR2 is FYNNEI. CDR3 nucleotide sequence: TGTGCCAGCAGTGAATTGGTGTCGAACTCACCCCTCCACTTT. Translated: CASSELVSNSPLHF.

CDR3 sequence: CASSLFAGGGSYEQYF. The CDR3 region has the DNA TGTGCCAGCAGTTTATTTGCGGGAGGGGGCTCCTACGAGCAGTACTTC. V usage is TRBV27 and J usage is TRBJ2-7, with TRBD2 matching over 9 bases. CDR3 length: 16 amino acids. Unmatched junction bases numbered 4, after V lost 1 base and J lost 0 bases. Looked up from germline, CDR1 is MNHEY and CDR2 is SMNVEV (reference sequence).

CDR3 protein: CASSLDGLVGKLFF. The CDR3 bases are TGTGCCAGCAGCTTAGATGGTTTGGTGGGAAAACTGTTTTTT. The rearrangement uses TRBV7-2 and TRBJ1-4; D ambiguous. This CDR3 is 14 amino acids long. Germline CDR1 reads SGHTA; CDR2 reads FQGNSA. Trimming took 1 base from V and 10 from J, leaving 13 bases between them.

This clone was seen more than once but under ten times. The chain uses TRBV15 and TRBJ2-1; 8 bases fit TRBD2. The CDR3 spans 16 residues. Germline assignment: CDR1 LNHNV and CDR2 YYDKDF (reference sequence). The V and J ends lost 4 bases and 6 bases, in that order; junction bases with no gene match: 11. Written as DNA, the CDR3 is TGTGCCACCAGCATCCCCGAGAGGACTAGCTTCAATGAGCAGTTCTTC. Amino acids: CATSIPERTSFNEQFF.